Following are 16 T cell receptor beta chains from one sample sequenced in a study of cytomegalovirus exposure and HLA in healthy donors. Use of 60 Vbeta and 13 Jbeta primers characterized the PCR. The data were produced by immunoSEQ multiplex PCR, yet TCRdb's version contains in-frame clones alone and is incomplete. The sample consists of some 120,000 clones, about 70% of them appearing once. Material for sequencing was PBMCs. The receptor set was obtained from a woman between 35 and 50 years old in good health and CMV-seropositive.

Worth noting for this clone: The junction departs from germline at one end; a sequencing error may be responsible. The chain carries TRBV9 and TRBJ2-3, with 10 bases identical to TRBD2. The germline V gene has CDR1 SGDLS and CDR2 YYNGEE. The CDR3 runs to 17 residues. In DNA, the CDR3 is TGTGCCAGCAGCGTAGGATCCGCTAGCGGGAGCAGAGATACGCAGTATTTT. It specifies CASSVGSASGSRDTQYF. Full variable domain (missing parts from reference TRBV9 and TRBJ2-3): DSGVTQTPKHLITATGQRVTLRCSPRSGDLSVYWYQQSLDQGLQFLIQYYNGEERAKGNILERFSAQQFPDLHSELNLSSLELGDSALYFCASSVGSASGSRDTQYFGPGTRLTVL.

The CDR3 DNA is TGTGCCAGCAGCAAAGTCGTGACTAGCGGCCCCAATGAGCAGTTCTTC. Its protein is CASSKVVTSGPNEQFF. J is TRBJ2-1 and V is TRBV21-1; TRBD2, the D gene given by the table, was not confirmed from the DNA. TRBV21-1 is flagged as a pseudogene. The CDR3 runs 16 residues.

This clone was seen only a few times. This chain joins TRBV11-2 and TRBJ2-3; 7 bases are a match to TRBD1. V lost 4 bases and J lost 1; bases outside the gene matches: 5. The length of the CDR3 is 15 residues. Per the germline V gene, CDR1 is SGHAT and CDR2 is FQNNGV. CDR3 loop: CASSSRQGGTDTQYF. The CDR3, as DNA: TGTGCCAGCAGCTCCAGACAGGGAGGCACAGATACGCAGTATTTT.

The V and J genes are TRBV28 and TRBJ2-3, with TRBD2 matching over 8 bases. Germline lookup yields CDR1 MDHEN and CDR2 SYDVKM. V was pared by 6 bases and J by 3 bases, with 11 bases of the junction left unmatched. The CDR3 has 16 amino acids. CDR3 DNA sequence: TGTGCCAGCAGCATTGGGGGAGCGGGAGAAACAGATACGCAGTATTTT. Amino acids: CASSIGGAGETDTQYF.

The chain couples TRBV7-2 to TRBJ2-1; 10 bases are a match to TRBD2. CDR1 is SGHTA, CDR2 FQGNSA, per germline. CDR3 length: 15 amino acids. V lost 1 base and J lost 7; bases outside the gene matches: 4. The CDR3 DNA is TGTGCCAGCAGCTTAGTGCCTAGCGGGAGAAATGAGCAGTTCTTC. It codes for CASSLVPSGRNEQFF.

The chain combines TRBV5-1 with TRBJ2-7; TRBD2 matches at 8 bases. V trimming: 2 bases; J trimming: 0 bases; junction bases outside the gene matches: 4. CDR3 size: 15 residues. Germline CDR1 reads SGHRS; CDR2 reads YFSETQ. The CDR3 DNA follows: TGCGCCAGCAGCTTACCGAGCGGGAGCTCCTACGAGCAGTACTTC. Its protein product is CASSLPSGSSYEQYF.

CDR3 in amino acids: CASTPTSGSRGSYNEQFF. The CDR3 DNA reads TGTGCCAGCACCCCGACTAGCGGGAGTCGGGGCTCCTACAATGAGCAGTTCTTC. The chain recombines TRBV7-2 with TRBJ2-1, with TRBD2 matching 12 bases. The junction had 10 bases not matched to a gene; V was cut back by 7 bases and J by 0 bases. Germline CDR1 and CDR2: SGHTA and FQGNSA. The CDR3 runs 18 residues. Combining the CDR3 with reference TRBV7-2 and TRBJ2-1 gives the whole variable domain GAGVSQSPSNKVTEKGKDVELRCDPISGHTALYWYRQSLGQGLEFLIYFQGNSAPDKSGLPSDRFSAERTGGSVSTLTIQRTQQEDSAVYLCASTPTSGSRGSYNEQFFGPGTRLTVL.

CDR3 in DNA: TGCGCCAGCGGCGCAGGGACAGGGATGAACACTGAAGCTTTCTTT. Protein product: CASGAGTGMNTEAFF. This chain uses TRBV5-1 with TRBJ1-1; 9 positions agree with TRBD1. The CDR3 is 15 amino acids. Trimming removed 7 bases from V and 0 bases from J; junction bases left unmatched: 7. Germline loops: CDR1 SGHRS, CDR2 YFSETQ.

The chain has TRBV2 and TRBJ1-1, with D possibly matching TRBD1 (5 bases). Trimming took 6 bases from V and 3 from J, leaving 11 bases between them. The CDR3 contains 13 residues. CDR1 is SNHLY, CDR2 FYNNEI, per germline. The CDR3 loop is CASRDDRYTEAFF. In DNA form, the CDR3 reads TGTGCCAGCAGGGACGACAGATACACTGAAGCTTTCTTT.

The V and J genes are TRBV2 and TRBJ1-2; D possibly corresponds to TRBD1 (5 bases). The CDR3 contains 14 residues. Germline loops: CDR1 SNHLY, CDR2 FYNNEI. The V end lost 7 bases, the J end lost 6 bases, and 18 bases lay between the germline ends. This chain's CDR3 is CASKVQGRVNGYTF. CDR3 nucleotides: TGTGCCAGCAAGGTCCAGGGCAGGGTAAATGGCTACACCTTC.

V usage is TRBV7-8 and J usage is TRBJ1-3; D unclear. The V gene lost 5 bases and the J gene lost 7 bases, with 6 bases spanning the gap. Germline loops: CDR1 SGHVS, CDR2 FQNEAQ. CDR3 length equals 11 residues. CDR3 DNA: TGTGCCAGCAGCCACGGGAACACCATATATTTT. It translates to CASSHGNTIYF. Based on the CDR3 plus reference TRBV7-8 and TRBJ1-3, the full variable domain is GAGVSQSPRYKVAKRGQDVALRCDPISGHVSLFWYQQALGQGPEFLTYFQNEAQLDKSGLPSDRFFAERPEGSVSTLKIQRTQQEDSAVYLCASSHGNTIYFGEGSWLTVV.

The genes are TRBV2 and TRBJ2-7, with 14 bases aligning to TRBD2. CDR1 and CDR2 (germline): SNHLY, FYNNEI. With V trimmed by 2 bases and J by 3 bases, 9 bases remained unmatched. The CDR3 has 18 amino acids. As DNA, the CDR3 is TGTGCCAGCAGTGAACTTCCCGGACTAGCGGGGGGCATCTACGAGCAGTACTTC. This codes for CASSELPGLAGGIYEQYF.

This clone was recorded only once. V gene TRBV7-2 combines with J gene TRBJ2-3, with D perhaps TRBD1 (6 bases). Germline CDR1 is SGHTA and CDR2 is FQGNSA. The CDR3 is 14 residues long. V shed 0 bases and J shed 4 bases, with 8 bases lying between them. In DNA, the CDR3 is TGTGCCAGCAGCTTAGCCAGGGGCCCAGATACGCAGTATTTT. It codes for CASSLARGPDTQYF.

CDR3 in amino acids: CAWARNTEAFF. The DNA for the CDR3 is TGTGCCTGGGCGAGGAACACTGAAGCTTTCTTT. The V call is TRBV30, the J call TRBJ1-1; D gene uncertain. The CDR3 totals 11 residues. The V end was cut by 5 bases, the J end by 1 base, with 5 bases between. Germline V gives CDR1 GTSNPN, CDR2 SVGIG (reference sequence).

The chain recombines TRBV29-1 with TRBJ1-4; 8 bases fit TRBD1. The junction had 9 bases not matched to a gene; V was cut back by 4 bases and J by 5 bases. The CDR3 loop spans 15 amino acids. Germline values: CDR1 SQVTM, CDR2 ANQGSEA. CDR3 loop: CSVGGQGAVNEKLFF. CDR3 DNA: TGCAGCGTTGGGGGCCAGGGGGCGGTGAATGAAAAACTGTTTTTT. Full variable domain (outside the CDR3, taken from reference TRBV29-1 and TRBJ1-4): SAVISQKPSRDICQRGTSLTIQCQVDSQVTMMFWYRQQPGQSLTLIATANQGSEATYESGFVIDKFPISRPNLTFSTLTVSNMSPEDSSIYLCSVGGQGAVNEKLFFGSGTQLSVL.

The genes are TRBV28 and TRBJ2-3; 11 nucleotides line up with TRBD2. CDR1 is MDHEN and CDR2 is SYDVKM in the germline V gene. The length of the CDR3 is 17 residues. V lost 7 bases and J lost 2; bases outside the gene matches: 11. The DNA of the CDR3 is TGTGCCAGCAACTCCCTTGCACTAGCGGGGGTCACAGATACGCAGTATTTT. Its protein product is CASNSLALAGVTDTQYF.